One sample yielded the 27 T cell receptor beta chains listed below, sequenced in a study of response to subunit inactivated influenza vaccine. Each CDR3 protein gets one entry after TCRdb re-called the RT-PCR reads with MiXCR. This table holds approximately 700,000 distinct CDR3 sequences, roughly 13% found once. Here the sequenced sample was PBMCs from blood, taken around 15 days before vaccination. These receptors all stem from a man over 45 who received an inactivated influenza vaccine.

This clonotype was detected only a few times. This sequence joins TRBV9 and TRBJ1-1; D call uncertain. This CDR3 comprises 13 residues. Germline loops: CDR1 SGDLS, CDR2 YYNGEE. V dropped 0 bases and J dropped 6 bases, with 9 bases sitting between them. The CDR3 coding sequence is TGTGCCAGCAGCGTAGTCAGATCCCCTGAAGCTTTCTTT. Translating gives CASSVVRSPEAFF.

This clonotype was seen only a few times. This chain connects TRBV3-1 to TRBJ1-1, with D possibly TRBD1 on 5 matching bases. The CDR3 is 16 residues long. V dropped 4 bases and J dropped 0 bases, with 15 bases sitting between them. Germline CDR1 reads LGHDT; CDR2 reads YNNKEL (reference sequence). The CDR3 loop reads CASSPTGTQMNTEAFF. Written as DNA, the CDR3 is TGTGCCAGCAGCCCTACCGGGACCCAAATGAACACTGAAGCTTTCTTT.

The chain combines TRBV6-1 with TRBJ2-7, with a tentative D call TRBD1 (5 bases). CDR1 is MNHNS and CDR2 is SASEGT in the germline V gene. This CDR3 is 14 amino acids long. Trimming stripped 5 bases from V and 4 bases from J, with 15 bases between. CDR3 amino acids: CASSRKPREYEQYF. CDR3 in DNA: TGTGCCAGCAGTCGGAAACCCAGGGAATACGAGCAGTACTTC.

The chain carries TRBV24-1 and TRBJ2-1; possible D gene TRBD1, 6 bases. This CDR3 contains 13 residues. V gave up 7 bases and J gave up 6 bases, with 12 bases separating them. Germline V gives CDR1 KGHDR, CDR2 SFDVKD. The CDR3 bases are TGTGCCACCAGGGGGGTGGGGGCCAATGAGCAGTTCTTC. It yields the protein CATRGVGANEQFF.

This clonotype was seen many times. This sequence joins TRBV12-3 or TRBV12-4 and TRBJ2-1; D is undetermined. V shed 6 bases and J shed 5 bases, with 14 bases lying between them. This CDR3 is built from 14 residues. CDR3 bases: TGTGCCAGCAGCCTTGCGGTGTCGGACAATGAGCAGTTCTTC. Encoded protein: CASSLAVSDNEQFF.

In this sample, this clonotype turned up many times. V usage is TRBV5-1 and J usage is TRBJ1-1; D is unclear. V gave up 0 bases and J gave up 0 bases, with 6 bases separating them. The CDR3 runs 14 residues. Germline lookup yields CDR1 SGHRS and CDR2 YFSETQ. The CDR3 bases are TGCGCCAGCAGCTTGGACGTATTGAACACTGAAGCTTTCTTT. This encodes CASSLDVLNTEAFF.

Concerning this clonotype: This may be a read error: a much more frequent sequence differs by one nucleotide. The gene calls are TRBV5-1 and TRBJ2-3, with D tentatively TRBD1 (6 bases). This CDR3 comprises 14 residues. V lost 0 bases and J lost 3, with 8 bases in between. The germline gives CDR1 SGHRS, CDR2 YFSETQ. CDR3 region: CASSLGQVTDTQYF. The CDR3, as DNA: TGCGCCAGCAGCTTGGGACAGGTAACAGATACGCAGTATTTT.

V and J are TRBV6-1 and TRBJ1-1; D is unclear. The CDR3 is 15 amino acids. Trimming removed 6 bases from V and 1 base from J, with 15 bases in between. The germline CDR1 and CDR2 sequences are MNHNS and SASEGT. For the CDR3, the DNA is TGTGCCAGCAGCCCCAGTATTGCAGCGAACACTGAAGCTTTCTTT. Translated: CASSPSIAANTEAFF.

The chain uses TRBV6-5 and TRBJ1-5; D remains ambiguous. The CDR3 length is 17 residues. Germline values: CDR1 MNHEY, CDR2 SVGAGI. Trimming stripped 0 bases from V and 4 bases from J, with 16 bases between. The CDR3 is CASSYSVVIGENQPQHF. The CDR3 DNA reads as TGTGCCAGCAGTTACTCGGTGGTTATAGGCGAGAATCAGCCCCAGCATTTT.

This clonotype was observed a few times. This chain connects TRBV4-3 to TRBJ2-1; TRBD1 or TRBD2 may be the D gene (6 bases each). Trimming took 0 bases from V and 10 from J, leaving 19 bases between them. The length of the CDR3 is 16 residues. Germline CDR1 reads LGHNA; CDR2 reads YSLEER. In DNA, the CDR3 is TGCGCCAGCAGCCAAGATATACAGCGGGCCAGGGGAGAGCAGTTCTTC. It encodes CASSQDIQRARGEQFF.

There are a few counts of this clonotype. The V call is TRBV5-1, the J call TRBJ2-5; D is undetermined. CDR3 length equals 13 residues. Germline assignment: CDR1 SGHRS and CDR2 YFSETQ. Trimming shortened V by 4 bases and J by 4 bases, and 11 bases separated the two germline ends. The CDR3 DNA follows: TGCGCCAGCAGCACAGACATAGGAGAGACCCAGTACTTC. Its protein is CASSTDIGETQYF.

The chain recombines TRBV19 with TRBJ2-5, with 7 bases aligning to TRBD1. J lost 2 bases, V lost 5 bases, and 11 bases had no gene match. Germline V gene data show CDR1 as LNHDA and CDR2 as SQIVND (reference sequence). CDR3 size: 16 residues. The CDR3, as DNA: TGTGCCAGTAGTCCCCAGCTAGGGGGCCCTCAAGAGACCCAGTACTTC. It is translated as CASSPQLGGPQETQYF.

This clonotype occurred a few times. The chain recombines TRBV29-1 with TRBJ2-3; D remains ambiguous. Trimming removed 2 bases at V and 3 bases at J, with 6 bases between. Germline V gene lookup returns CDR1 SQVTM and CDR2 ANQGSEA. This CDR3 contains 12 residues. The chain's CDR3 is CSVEQSTDTQYF. Written as DNA, the CDR3 is TGCAGCGTTGAACAGTCGACAGATACGCAGTATTTT.

A note on this clonotype: At one end, the junction sequence differs from germline, possibly due to a read error. The chain employs TRBV3-1 and TRBJ1-2, with 7 bases fitting TRBD1. The CDR3 sequence is 14 residues long. The germline CDR1 and CDR2 sequences are LGHDT and YNNKEL (reference sequence). As DNA, the CDR3 is TGTGCCAGAAGCCAAGAAGTAGGGGGCTTGGGCTACACCTTC. Translating gives CARSQEVGGLGYTF.

CDR3 nucleotide sequence: TGTGCCAGCAGTGATGGTCCCCGGTTGAAAGATTATAGCAATCAGCCCCAGCATTTT. It yields the protein CASSDGPRLKDYSNQPQHF. The chain combines TRBV6-1 with TRBJ1-5; D uncertain. Trimming removed 3 bases at V and 0 bases at J, with 21 bases between. The CDR3 totals 19 residues. Germline values: CDR1 MNHNS, CDR2 SASEGT.

This sequence joins TRBV11-2 and TRBJ1-5, with 9 bases that match TRBD1. Germline V gene sequence: CDR1 SGHAT, CDR2 FQNNGV. This CDR3 is built from 23 residues. The V and J ends lost 0 bases and 5 bases, in that order; junction bases with no gene match: 26. CDR3 DNA sequence: TGTGCCAGCAGCTTAGACATGGGAACCGGGACAGGGTTTTGGGTGGTGGGGCATCAGCCCCAGCATTTT. Protein: CASSLDMGTGTGFWVVGHQPQHF.

The chain employs TRBV5-1 and TRBJ2-7, with 8 bases lining up with TRBD1. V gave up 0 bases and J gave up 2 bases; unmatched junction bases: 4. Per the germline V gene, CDR1 is SGHRS and CDR2 is YFSETQ. This CDR3 is built from 15 residues. CDR3 bases: TGCGCCAGCAGCTTGGAGGGGACAGGAGCCTACGAGCAGTACTTC. This translates into CASSLEGTGAYEQYF. The variable domain in full, with the rest retrieved from reference TRBV5-1 and TRBJ2-7, is KAGVTQTPRYLIKTRGQQVTLSCSPISGHRSVSWYQQTPGQGLQFLFEYFSETQRNKGNFPGRFSGRQFSNSRSEMNVSTLELGDSALYLCASSLEGTGAYEQYFGPGTRLTVT.

This clonotype was detected ten times or more. This rearrangement joins TRBV29-1 to TRBJ2-7; 9 nucleotides match TRBD1. V lost 0 bases to trimming and J lost 4 bases; unmatched junction nucleotides: 10. CDR1 is SQVTM, CDR2 ANQGSEA, per germline. This CDR3 is 16 amino acids long. The CDR3 sequence: CSVEDHEGQGPYEQYF. CDR3 coding DNA: TGCAGCGTTGAAGATCATGAGGGACAGGGCCCATACGAGCAGTACTTC.

V is TRBV4-1 and J is TRBJ1-1, with 7 bases fitting TRBD1. The CDR3 length is 14 residues. The V gene end was trimmed by 5 bases and the J gene end by 5 bases; junction bases not matched to a gene: 8. Germline V gene data show CDR1 as MGHRA and CDR2 as YSYEKL. CDR3 nucleotide sequence: TGCGCCAGCAGCGAAACAGGGGAGGGGACTGAAGCTTTCTTT. This encodes CASSETGEGTEAFF.

Ten or more counts support this clonotype. The V call is TRBV6-1, the J call TRBJ2-7; no reliable D call. The ends were cut back, 7 bases at V and 2 bases at J, with 12 bases in the middle. Germline V gives CDR1 MNHNS, CDR2 SASEGT. This CDR3 comprises 13 residues. CDR3: CASTTHQPYEQYF. Here the CDR3 DNA reads TGTGCCAGCACCACCCACCAACCCTACGAGCAGTACTTC.

This clonotype appeared a few times. The chain employs TRBV7-9 and TRBJ1-1; TRBD1 matches at 8 bases. Germline loops: CDR1 SEHNR, CDR2 FQNEAQ (reference sequence). Trimming at V came to 1 base and at J to 4 bases, leaving 5 bases not matched to a gene. CDR3 length equals 15 residues. The chain's CDR3 is CASSLGTGLGTEAFF. The CDR3 DNA reads as TGTGCCAGCAGCTTAGGGACAGGGCTGGGCACTGAAGCTTTCTTT.

This clonotype was counted ten times or more. The chain uses TRBV12-3 or TRBV12-4 and TRBJ1-1; D call uncertain. The CDR3 covers 14 residues. With 3 bases removed from V and 0 bases from J, the gap between germline ends came to 8 bases. The CDR3 nucleotides are TGTGCCAGCAGTTTTGGCGGCATGAACACTGAAGCTTTCTTT. Translation: CASSFGGMNTEAFF.

Only a few counts were recorded for this clonotype. The J gene is TRBJ2-7, the V gene TRBV20-1; TRBD2 matches 9 bases. There are 14 residues in the CDR3. After removal of 5 bases from V and 2 bases from J, the junction contained 7 bases not matched to a gene. Looked up from germline, CDR1 is DFQATT and CDR2 is SNEGSKA (reference sequence). The CDR3 DNA is TGCAGTGCTCAAAGCGGGGGGCGGGCCTACGAGCAGTACTTC. Protein sequence: CSAQSGGRAYEQYF.

This clonotype was seen repeatedly, ten times or more. The gene calls are TRBV4-3 and TRBJ1-1; the D gene is possibly TRBD1 (5 bases). Germline CDR1 LGHNA, CDR2 YSLEER. Trimming left V 4 bases short and J 1 base short, with 13 bases between. The CDR3 sequence is 15 residues long. The CDR3 sequence is CASSLLGQGNTEAFF. CDR3 nucleotide sequence: TGCGCCAGCAGCCTTTTGGGGCAGGGGAACACTGAAGCTTTCTTT.

This clonotype appeared a few times. The rearrangement links TRBV5-1 to TRBJ2-5; no reliable D call. V was cut by 3 bases and J by 4 bases, with 10 bases left in between. Germline CDR1 is SGHRS and CDR2 is YFSETQ. This CDR3 comprises 13 residues. The CDR3 nucleotides read TGCGCCAGCAGCTCCGCTCCCCTAGAGACCCAGTACTTC. Protein sequence: CASSSAPLETQYF.

V usage is TRBV11-2 and J usage is TRBJ2-1; D gene ambiguous. The germline gives CDR1 SGHAT, CDR2 FQNNGV. Deletions cut 5 bases from V and 2 bases from J, with 22 bases between. The CDR3 has 18 residues. CDR3 bases: TGTGCCAGCAGCGCCTGGGTCGGGTCTTCAGATCCCTACAATGAGCAGTTCTTC. Protein: CASSAWVGSSDPYNEQFF.

This clonotype was recorded a few times. The rearrangement links TRBV12-3 or TRBV12-4 to TRBJ1-5, with D possibly matching TRBD1 (6 bases). Trimming cost V 4 bases and J 6 bases, with 10 bases left between them. This CDR3 is 13 amino acids long. CDR3 bases: TGTGCCAGCAGTTCGATCAGGGGTCAGCCCCAGCATTTT. Protein: CASSSIRGQPQHF.